Listed here are 21 T cell receptor beta chains from one sample, sequenced in a study of identical twins. One entry per CDR3 protein, called by TCRdb with MiXCR from the 5' RACE reads. Of some 690,000 distinct CDR3 sequences listed, over 20% are singletons. In addition, the sample was reused for a study of T cells expressing NK-cell markers.

Sequencing input: PBMCs. The receptors originated from a woman under 30 in good health.

V and J are TRBV20-1 and TRBJ1-1; no firm D call. V was trimmed by 4 bases and J by 0 bases, leaving 6 bases between them. This CDR3 is 12 amino acids long. Germline lookup yields CDR1 DFQATT and CDR2 SNEGSKA (reference sequence). This chain's CDR3 is CSAIGVNTEAFF. DNA of the CDR3: TGCAGTGCTATAGGTGTGAACACTGAAGCTTTCTTT.

J is TRBJ2-3 and V is TRBV12-3 or TRBV12-4; perhaps TRBD2 as D (6 bases). The CDR3 spans 13 residues. V dropped 6 bases and J dropped 2 bases, with 9 bases sitting between them. CDR3 sequence reads: CASREGYTDTQYF. In DNA form, the CDR3 reads TGTGCCAGCAGGGAGGGGTACACAGATACGCAGTATTTT.

The rearrangement uses TRBV20-1 and TRBJ1-2, with a weak D call TRBD1 (5 bases). Germline-derived CDR1 and CDR2 are DFQATT and SNEGSKA (reference sequence). The V gene lost 3 bases and the J gene lost 4 bases, with 15 bases spanning the gap. There are 14 residues in the CDR3. The chain's CDR3 is CSASRDSLLYGYTF. The CDR3 DNA follows: TGCAGTGCTAGCCGCGACAGTCTCCTCTATGGCTACACCTTC.

The chain links TRBV11-2 to TRBJ2-3; D gene uncertain. Trimming removed 6 bases at V and 7 bases at J, with 8 bases between. The CDR3 runs to 11 residues. CDR1 and CDR2 from the germline V gene are SGHAT and FQNNGV. The CDR3 loop is CASRYQNTQYF. In nucleotides, the CDR3 is TGTGCCAGCAGATATCAGAATACGCAGTATTTT.

This clonotype came up many times. V and J are TRBV6-2 or TRBV6-3 and TRBJ2-7, with D tentatively TRBD2 (6 bases). V dropped 6 bases and J dropped 5 bases, with 8 bases sitting between them. The CDR3 has 11 amino acids. Germline CDR1 is MNHEY and CDR2 is SVGEGT. The CDR3 spells CASRWGDEQYF. CDR3 bases: TGTGCCAGCAGATGGGGGGACGAGCAGTACTTC.

This clonotype has a handful of counts. The chain uses TRBV12-3 or TRBV12-4 and TRBJ2-7; 7 bases fit TRBD2. Trimming cost V 5 bases and J 9 bases; bases outside gene matches: 13. The CDR3 is 14 residues long. The CDR3 protein is CASSRPSGGPRQYF. The CDR3, as DNA: TGTGCCAGCAGTCGCCCTAGCGGCGGGCCCAGGCAGTACTTC.

This rearrangement joins TRBV12-3 or TRBV12-4 to TRBJ2-1; D might be TRBD1 or TRBD2, each matching 6 bases. The V end lost 6 bases, the J end lost 9 bases, and 18 bases lay between the germline ends. CDR3 length equals 14 residues. The CDR3 region is CASRTSGGPVEQFF. The CDR3 region has the DNA TGTGCCAGCAGGACAAGTGGGGGGCCGGTTGAGCAGTTCTTC.

This clonotype was observed a few times. The chain joins TRBV12-3 or TRBV12-4 to TRBJ2-7; 11 nucleotides agree with TRBD1. The CDR3 covers 17 residues. The V gene end was trimmed by 6 bases and the J gene end by 3 bases; junction bases not matched to a gene: 13. The CDR3 sequence: CASSPTFPGQGGYEQYF. The CDR3 DNA is TGTGCCAGCAGCCCTACATTTCCGGGACAGGGGGGCTACGAGCAGTACTTC.

The V call is TRBV20-1, the J call TRBJ1-1; TRBD1 aligns across 8 bases. This CDR3 has 13 residues. CDR1 is DFQATT and CDR2 is SNEGSKA in the germline V gene (reference sequence). V was pared by 5 bases and J by 6 bases, with 8 bases of the junction left unmatched. The CDR3 coding sequence is TGCAGTGCTTCCCAGGGGGCTATACCTGAAGCTTTCTTT. Its translation: CSASQGAIPEAFF.

The table lists this clonotype with a few counts. The chain combines TRBV12-3 or TRBV12-4 with TRBJ2-7; 7 nucleotides line up with TRBD1. This CDR3 spans 15 amino acids. Losses at the gene ends were 5 bases for V and 2 bases for J; bases not matched to a gene: 9. CDR3 protein: CASSLGVTGTYEQYF. In DNA, the CDR3 is TGTGCCAGCAGTCTCGGGGTGACAGGGACCTACGAGCAGTACTTC.

This clonotype came up a few times. The chain uses TRBV12-3 or TRBV12-4 and TRBJ2-1, with TRBD1 identical over 8 bases. With V trimmed by 5 bases and J by 0 bases, 9 bases remained unmatched. The CDR3 is made up of 17 amino acids. CDR3 amino acids: CASSPRTGPSSYNEQFF. CDR3 nucleotides: TGTGCCAGCAGTCCTCGGACAGGGCCAAGCTCCTACAATGAGCAGTTCTTC.

The rearrangement links TRBV10-3 to TRBJ2-7, with a possible D match to TRBD1 (6 bases). This CDR3 is 13 amino acids long. V was clipped by 5 bases and J by 3 bases, with 11 bases between them. CDR1 and CDR2 (germline): ENHRY, SYGVKD. DNA of the CDR3: TGTGCCATCAGTTGGGACACAATCTACGAGCAGTACTTC. Residues: CAISWDTIYEQYF.

The chain joins TRBV7-2 to TRBJ2-7; D unresolved. The V gene's germline CDR1 is SGHTA and CDR2 FQGNSA. This CDR3 is 16 amino acids long. V dropped 5 bases and J dropped 2 bases, with 19 bases sitting between them. CDR3 bases: TGTGCCAGCAGCGTTGTGGTGCAGGCAACTCCCTACGAGCAGTACTTC. Amino acid sequence: CASSVVVQATPYEQYF. The whole variable domain, filled in from reference TRBV7-2 and TRBJ2-7, reads GAGVSQSPSNKVTEKGKDVELRCDPISGHTALYWYRQSLGQGLEFLIYFQGNSAPDKSGLPSDRFSAERTGGSVSTLTIQRTQQEDSAVYLCASSVVVQATPYEQYFGPGTRLTVT.

This clonotype has only a few counts. The gene calls are TRBV5-1 and TRBJ1-1; D is unclear. Germline CDR1 reads SGHRS; CDR2 reads YFSETQ. Trimming stripped 7 bases from V and 3 bases from J, with 13 bases between. This CDR3 spans 13 amino acids. The CDR3, as DNA: TGCGCCAGCGCGATCCGATCGGACACTGAAGCTTTCTTT. This gives the protein CASAIRSDTEAFF.

This clonotype was counted a few times. The rearrangement joins TRBV5-1 to TRBJ1-1; no firm D call. This CDR3 is 13 amino acids long. The V gene's germline CDR1 is SGHRS and CDR2 YFSETQ. V lost 4 bases, J lost 6 bases, and 13 bases lay in between. The CDR3 spells CASSMGFGAEAFF. The CDR3 region has the DNA TGCGCCAGCAGCATGGGATTTGGGGCTGAAGCTTTCTTT.

This chain links TRBV5-1 with TRBJ2-3, with 8 nucleotides matching TRBD2. The CDR3 is made up of 13 amino acids. Germline V gene lookup returns CDR1 SGHRS and CDR2 YFSETQ. Trimming at V came to 4 bases and at J to 4 bases, leaving 2 bases not matched to a gene. CDR3 DNA: TGCGCCAGCAGCGGGACTAGGGCAGATACGCAGTATTTT. It yields the protein CASSGTRADTQYF.

This clonotype was recorded a few times. The rearrangement joins TRBV5-1 to TRBJ1-2, with 7 bases that match TRBD1. In germline, CDR1 is SGHRS, CDR2 YFSETQ. The CDR3 totals 15 residues. The V segment lost 5 bases and the J segment 5 bases; nucleotides outside the gene matches: 12. CDR3 sequence (DNA): TGCGCCAGCAGAACAGGGGTTGGGTCAGCTTATGGCTACACCTTC. It encodes CASRTGVGSAYGYTF.

This clonotype was counted between two and nine times. This chain uses TRBV12-3 or TRBV12-4 with TRBJ2-1; the D gene is possibly TRBD2 (5 bases). The CDR3 totals 14 residues. Trimming cost V 3 bases and J 2 bases, with 8 bases left between them. CDR3 sequence reads: CASSFSSPYNEQFF. DNA for the CDR3: TGTGCCAGCAGTTTTTCTAGCCCCTACAATGAGCAGTTCTTC.

This clonotype was found many times. This chain joins TRBV4-1 and TRBJ2-2; D unresolved. The V gene lost 1 base and the J gene lost 0 bases, with 9 bases spanning the gap. CDR3 length: 16 amino acids. Germline CDR1 MGHRA, CDR2 YSYEKL. CDR3 coding DNA: TGCGCCAGCAGCCAAGCTGGCGGACCGAACACCGGGGAGCTGTTTTTT. Its protein product is CASSQAGGPNTGELFF.

The chain links TRBV7-6 to TRBJ2-1; 9 bases align to TRBD2. The CDR3 covers 17 residues. J lost 9 bases, V lost 5 bases, and 17 bases had no gene match. In germline, CDR1 is SGHVS, CDR2 FNYEAQ. The CDR3 bases are TGTGCCAGCAGCGATCCCCTGCGGGGGGGCCGTTTGGTTGAGCAGTTCTTC. Its protein is CASSDPLRGGRLVEQFF.

This clonotype was counted only a few times. This chain joins TRBV5-1 and TRBJ2-7; the match to TRBD1 covers 8 bases. The CDR3 has 14 residues. The germline V gene has CDR1 SGHRS and CDR2 YFSETQ. The ends lost 4 bases at V and 5 bases at J; junction bases unmatched: 8. The CDR3 DNA reads as TGCGCCAGCAGCCCGGACAGGGCGTCGGACGAGCAGTACTTC. Amino acids: CASSPDRASDEQYF.